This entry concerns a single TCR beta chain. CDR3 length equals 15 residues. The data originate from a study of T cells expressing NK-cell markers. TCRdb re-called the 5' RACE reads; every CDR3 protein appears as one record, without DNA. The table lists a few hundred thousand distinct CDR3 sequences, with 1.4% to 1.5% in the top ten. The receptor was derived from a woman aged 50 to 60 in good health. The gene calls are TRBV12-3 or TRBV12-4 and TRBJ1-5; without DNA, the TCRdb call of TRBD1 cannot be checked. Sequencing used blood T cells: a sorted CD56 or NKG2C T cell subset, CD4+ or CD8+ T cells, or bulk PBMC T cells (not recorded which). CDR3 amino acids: CASSAIPQGAQPQHF.